The 4 T cell receptor beta chains reported below all come from one sample, sequenced in a study of T cells in Graves' hyperthyroidism and ophthalmopathy. TCR beta CDR3 regions were amplified from RNA. The TCR CDR3 was amplified in a first-round RT-PCR using the HTBI primer set. TCRdb re-derived calls from the multiplex PCR reads in MiXCR, one entry per CDR3 protein. The sample has hundreds of thousands of distinct CDR3 sequences, 13% to 15% seen once. The source material was blood. All receptors come from a woman aged 45 to 65 with Graves' ophthalmopathy.

The CDR3, as DNA: TGTGCCAGCAGCGTAGAGGGGGACAGTTGCACTGAAGCTTTCTTT. This sequence encodes CASSVEGDSCTEAFF. The chain uses TRBV9 and TRBJ1-1; TRBD1 matches 7 bases. The J segment lost 4 bases and the V segment lost 0 bases, leaving 6 bases of the junction unmatched. Germline CDR1 SGDLS, CDR2 YYNGEE. The CDR3 runs 15 residues.

About this clonotype: A read error may account for a junction end that differs from germline. The gene calls are TRBV7-9 and TRBJ1-1, with a possible D match to TRBD1 (5 bases). Germline V CDR1 and CDR2: SEHNR, FQNEAQ (reference sequence). The CDR3 covers 13 residues. For the CDR3, the DNA is TGTGCCAGCAGCTTAAGCGGGGCCACTGAAGCTTCCTTT. Translated, it gives CASSLSGATEASF.

This clonotype was detected a few times. It may be a read error: a sequence one base away is much more abundant. The genes are TRBV2 and TRBJ2-3; 7 nucleotides line up with TRBD2. Germline assignment: CDR1 SNHLY and CDR2 FYNNEI. V was clipped by 7 bases and J by 5 bases; unmatched bases: 3. This CDR3 comprises 12 residues. DNA of the CDR3: TGTGCCAGCAATAGGGAGGGAGATACGCAGTATTTT. This translates into CASNREGDTQYF. The full variable domain, its missing parts supplied by reference TRBV2 and TRBJ2-3, is EPEVTQTPSHQVTQMGQEVILRCVPISNHLYFYWYRQILGQKVEFLVSFYNNEISEKSEIFDDQFSVERPDGSNFTLKIRSTKLEDSAMYFCASNREGDTQYFGPGTRLTVL.

This clonotype has at least ten counts. V usage is TRBV18 and J usage is TRBJ1-5, with 12 bases matching TRBD1. The length of the CDR3 is 15 residues. Losses at the gene ends were 6 bases for V and 6 bases for J; bases not matched to a gene: 6. Germline assignment: CDR1 KGHSH and CDR2 LQKENI. The DNA of the CDR3 is TGTGCCAGCTCCTCGGGACAGGGGGCGCTTCAGCCCCAGCATTTT. It codes for CASSSGQGALQPQHF.